This T cell receptor beta chain was captured in a study of technical replicates of blood from several donors. The CDR3 is 16 amino acids. V shed 4 bases and J 2 bases; nucleotides not matched to a gene: 8. Germline V gene data show CDR1 as SGHNT and CDR2 as YYREEE (reference sequence). Data came from immunoSEQ multiplex PCR; TCRdb stores just in-frame clones and leaves some out. The data contain some 77,000 clones, 92% of them singletons. The chain combines TRBV5-4 with TRBJ2-7; 11 bases line up with TRBD2. This clonotype was obtained from a human donor in good health. The specimen was T cells isolated from PBMCs. The CDR3 region is CASSLSGLAETYEQYF. CDR3 DNA: TGTGCCAGCAGCCTGTCGGGACTAGCGGAGACCTACGAGCAGTACTTC.